The next 29 T cell receptor beta chains were all read from a single sample in a study of CD8 T cells in Susac syndrome. The authors reverse transcribed about 0.45 to 1 ug RNA with random hexamers. TCRdb ran MiXCR on the immunoSEQ multiplex PCR reads and lists one entry per CDR3 protein. The data hold 170,000 or so distinct CDR3 sequences, with about 96% observed a single time. The sample was CD4+ T cells from PBMCs. These receptors all come from a human donor with Susac syndrome.

The CDR3 DNA sequence: TGCAGTGCTTTGGGCCACAGGGGGAGAGGGAACACTGAAGCTTTCTTT. Translated: CSALGHRGRGNTEAFF. The genes are TRBV20-1 and TRBJ1-1, with TRBD1 identical over 8 bases. Germline V gives CDR1 DFQATT, CDR2 SNEGSKA (reference sequence). J was trimmed by 1 base and V by 5 bases; bases with no gene match: 12. The CDR3 loop spans 16 amino acids.

The chain combines TRBV15 with TRBJ2-7; weak D call: TRBD2 (6 bases). CDR1 and CDR2 from the germline V gene are LNHNV and YYDKDF (reference sequence). The CDR3 is 15 amino acids. Trimming cost V 0 bases and J 3 bases, with 12 bases left between them. The CDR3 here is CATSRDISGYYEQYF. The CDR3 DNA reads as TGTGCCACCAGCAGAGACATTAGCGGCTACTACGAGCAGTACTTC.

The CDR3 DNA reads as TGTGCCAGCGGGTCTAGCGGGAGCACCGGGGAGCTGTTTTTT. This translates into CASGSSGSTGELFF. This chain uses TRBV11-2 with TRBJ2-2; the match to TRBD2 covers 10 bases. This CDR3 is built from 14 residues. In germline, CDR1 is SGHAT, CDR2 FQNNGV. V trimming: 8 bases; J trimming: 4 bases; junction bases outside the gene matches: 4.

In DNA, the CDR3 is TGCGCCAGCAGCCCTGGAGGGCCGACTAGCGGCAGGATCCATGAGCAGTTCTTC. Its translation is CASSPGGPTSGRIHEQFF. V and J are TRBV5-1 and TRBJ2-1, with 9 positions matching TRBD2. CDR1 and CDR2 (germline): SGHRS, YFSETQ. This CDR3 is built from 18 residues. J lost 8 bases, V lost 4 bases, and 19 bases had no gene match.

The chain employs TRBV27 and TRBJ2-1; TRBD2 agrees at 13 bases. CDR3 length: 14 amino acids. Germline lookup yields CDR1 MNHEY and CDR2 SMNVEV (reference sequence). The V gene end was trimmed by 9 bases and the J gene end by 7 bases; junction bases not matched to a gene: 6. CDR3: CASPTSGRVNEQFF. The DNA of the CDR3 is TGTGCCAGTCCTACTAGCGGGAGGGTTAATGAGCAGTTCTTC.

This clonotype appeared a single time. This rearrangement joins TRBV7-3 to TRBJ2-2; 9 bases match TRBD2. Germline loops: CDR1 SGHTA, CDR2 FQGTGA. The CDR3 totals 17 residues. V lost 5 bases, J lost 1 base, and 8 bases stayed unmatched. The CDR3 sequence is CASSRFSGSGNTGELFF. In nucleotides, the CDR3 is TGTGCCAGCAGCAGATTTAGCGGGAGCGGGAACACCGGGGAGCTGTTTTTT. The full variable domain, completed using reference TRBV7-3 and TRBJ2-2, is GAGVSQTPSNKVTEKGKYVELRCDPISGHTALYWYRQSLGQGPEFLIYFQGTGAADDSGLPNDRFFAVRPEGSVSTLKIQRTERGDSAVYLCASSRFSGSGNTGELFFGEGSRLTVL.

V usage is TRBV7-2 and J usage is TRBJ2-2; 8 nucleotides line up with TRBD1. This CDR3 has 16 amino acids. With 5 bases clipped from V and 5 bases from J, the junction kept 10 bases outside the gene matches. The germline gives CDR1 SGHTA, CDR2 FQGNSA. CDR3 in DNA: TGTGCCAGCAGCCCTTCCGAGCAGGGGGCGACCGGGGAGCTGTTTTTT. Translating it yields CASSPSEQGATGELFF.

The chain uses TRBV28 and TRBJ2-7, with D perhaps given as TRBD1 or TRBD2 (6 bases each). The CDR3 extends over 14 amino acids. Germline-derived CDR1 and CDR2 are MDHEN and SYDVKM. V lost 8 bases to trimming and J lost 3 bases, with 17 bases between them. CDR3 bases: TGTGCCAGCCACCGGACGGGGGCTCACTACGAGCAGTACTTC. Its translation: CASHRTGAHYEQYF.

The chain uses TRBV19 and TRBJ1-1; TRBD1 might be the D (5 bases). V dropped 3 bases and J dropped 5 bases, with 13 bases sitting between them. The CDR3 contains 14 residues. Germline V gives CDR1 LNHDA, CDR2 SQIVND (reference sequence). The CDR3 region is CASSMTGGRTEAFF. CDR3 DNA: TGTGCCAGTAGTATGACGGGGGGTAGGACTGAAGCTTTCTTT.

The J gene is TRBJ2-1, the V gene TRBV5-4; D is unresolved. This CDR3 is 12 amino acids long. Germline lookup yields CDR1 SGHNT and CDR2 YYREEE (reference sequence). Trimming stripped 4 bases from V and 5 bases from J, with 7 bases between. Written as DNA, the CDR3 is TGTGCCAGCAGCAGGCCCGACAATGAGCAGTTCTTC. Protein: CASSRPDNEQFF.

In this sample, this clonotype turned up a few times. The V and J genes are TRBV18 and TRBJ1-1; D uncertain. The CDR3 loop spans 13 amino acids. The germline gives CDR1 KGHSH, CDR2 LQKENI. V lost 2 bases, J lost 1 base, and 5 bases lay in between. The CDR3 DNA reads as TGTGCCAGCTCACCAGGGCAGAACACTGAAGCTTTCTTT. This codes for CASSPGQNTEAFF.

The chain recombines TRBV20-1 with TRBJ2-7; 7 nucleotides match TRBD1. V lost 5 bases and J lost 1; bases outside the gene matches: 5. This CDR3 region has 13 residues. CDR1 is DFQATT, CDR2 SNEGSKA, per germline (reference sequence). The CDR3: CSASDRVSYEQYV. CDR3 DNA: TGCAGTGCTTCAGACAGGGTTTCCTACGAGCAGTACGTC.

The table lists this clonotype with a count of one. The chain links TRBV20-1 to TRBJ1-5; the D gene is possibly TRBD1 (6 bases). The CDR3 has 15 residues. The germline V and J ends were trimmed by 0 bases and 4 bases, with 13 bases remaining between them. The germline gives CDR1 DFQATT, CDR2 SNEGSKA (reference sequence). The CDR3 region is CSARDPGAGNQPQHF. CDR3 in DNA: TGCAGTGCTAGAGATCCAGGGGCTGGGAATCAGCCCCAGCATTTT.

This chain joins TRBV6-5 and TRBJ2-1, with TRBD2 matching 9 bases. This CDR3 contains 15 residues. V lost 2 bases to trimming and J lost 2 bases; unmatched junction nucleotides: 1. Looked up from germline, CDR1 is MNHEY and CDR2 is SVGAGI. The CDR3 nucleotides are TGTGCCAGCAGTTACGCGGGGGGGGCCTACAATGAGCAGTTCTTC. This encodes CASSYAGGAYNEQFF.

The CDR3 sequence is CSVSPTDRGQGNTIYF. In DNA, the CDR3 is TGCAGCGTCTCCCCAACTGACAGGGGGCAAGGAAACACCATATATTTT. The chain carries TRBV29-1 and TRBJ1-3, with 10 nucleotides matching TRBD1. This CDR3 region has 16 residues. The germline V gene encodes CDR1 SQVTM and CDR2 ANQGSEA. J was trimmed by 4 bases and V by 6 bases; bases with no gene match: 12.

The J gene is TRBJ2-1, the V gene TRBV24-1; D not certain. V gave up 5 bases and J gave up 1 base, with 5 bases separating them. This CDR3 is built from 13 residues. Germline V gives CDR1 KGHDR, CDR2 SFDVKD. This CDR3 is CATSVGSYNEQFF. In nucleotides, the CDR3 is TGTGCCACCAGTGTTGGATCCTACAATGAGCAGTTCTTC.

The chain carries TRBV18 and TRBJ2-1; D not resolved. Germline assignment: CDR1 KGHSH and CDR2 LQKENI. Trimming shortened V by 2 bases and J by 7 bases, and 15 bases separated the two germline ends. The CDR3 is made up of 15 amino acids. CDR3 sequence (DNA): TGTGCCAGCTCACCAAAGCCGGGCCCCGGGAATGAGCAGTTCTTC. Its protein is CASSPKPGPGNEQFF.

The J gene is TRBJ2-6, the V gene TRBV6-2 or TRBV6-3; D remains ambiguous. Germline CDR1 reads MNHEY; CDR2 reads SVGEGT. The germline V and J ends were trimmed by 7 bases and 2 bases, with 15 bases remaining between them. The CDR3 runs to 16 residues. For the CDR3, the DNA is TGTGCCAGCACACAACTGGGCACCACTGGGGCCAACGTCCTGACTTTC. Translating gives CASTQLGTTGANVLTF.

The rearrangement links TRBV9 to TRBJ1-2; no firm D call. Trimming took 2 bases from V and 8 from J, leaving 22 bases between them. The length of the CDR3 is 16 residues. CDR1 and CDR2 from the germline V gene are SGDLS and YYNGEE. CDR3 residues: CASSVRATDLMSGYTF. CDR3 nucleotide sequence: TGTGCCAGCAGCGTCCGGGCAACGGACCTTATGTCGGGCTACACCTTC.

The chain has TRBV7-9 and TRBJ1-4; no firm D call. The germline V gene encodes CDR1 SEHNR and CDR2 FQNEAQ (reference sequence). CDR3 length equals 14 residues. Between the trimmed V and J ends, which lost 5 bases and 10 bases, there was a span of 17 bases. CDR3 DNA: TGTGCCAGCAGCGCCCCGGGCGTTACGGGAAAACTGTTTTTT. It codes for CASSAPGVTGKLFF.

This chain links TRBV7-8 with TRBJ2-1, with D possibly TRBD1 on 5 matching bases. The CDR3 has 15 amino acids. CDR1 and CDR2 (germline): SGHVS, FQNEAQ. The ends were cut back, 4 bases at V and 1 base at J, with 11 bases in the middle. CDR3 DNA sequence: TGTGCCAGCAGCTCATCAGGGCCATCCTACAATGAGCAGTTCTTC. Its protein product is CASSSSGPSYNEQFF.

This rearrangement joins TRBV7-6 to TRBJ1-1; TRBD1 aligns across 8 bases. CDR1 is SGHVS and CDR2 is FNYEAQ in the germline V gene. CDR3 size: 14 residues. V lost 5 bases to trimming and J lost 3 bases; unmatched junction nucleotides: 5. The CDR3 bases are TGTGCCAGCAGCATGGACAGGGTGGACACTGAAGCTTTCTTT. It yields the protein CASSMDRVDTEAFF.

CDR3 nucleotide sequence: TGCAGCGTTTTGGGGGCTTATACAGAGACCCAGTACTTC. It codes for CSVLGAYTETQYF. The V gene is TRBV29-1, the J gene TRBJ2-5; D possibly corresponds to TRBD1 (6 bases). V gave up 5 bases and J gave up 4 bases, with 14 bases separating them. The CDR3 consists of 13 residues. From germline, CDR1 is SQVTM and CDR2 ANQGSEA.

The CDR3, as DNA: TGTGCCTGGAGTCCCGACAGGGGTCGCGAAAAACTGTTTTTT. Translating gives CAWSPDRGREKLFF. The chain combines TRBV30 with TRBJ1-4, with TRBD1 matching over 8 bases. Germline CDR1 reads GTSNPN; CDR2 reads SVGIG (reference sequence). CDR3 length: 14 residues. J lost 8 bases, V lost 2 bases, and 7 bases had no gene match.

The CDR3 region is CASRRQDQETQYF. CDR3 sequence (DNA): TGTGCCAGCAGACGACAGGACCAAGAGACCCAGTACTTC. This rearrangement joins TRBV28 to TRBJ2-5; possibly TRBD1 for D (6 bases). The CDR3 covers 13 residues. The germline gives CDR1 MDHEN, CDR2 SYDVKM. V gave up 6 bases and J gave up 0 bases, with 8 bases separating them.

This clonotype was seen a single time. The rearrangement links TRBV19 to TRBJ2-5; weak D call: TRBD2 (5 bases). The germline gives CDR1 LNHDA, CDR2 SQIVND (reference sequence). V lost 6 bases and J lost 0, with 11 bases in between. The CDR3 runs 14 residues. CDR3 in amino acids: CASSPRRDQETQYF. In nucleotides, the CDR3 is TGTGCCAGTAGCCCCCGGCGGGACCAAGAGACCCAGTACTTC.

The V and J genes are TRBV7-6 and TRBJ2-1, with a possible D match to TRBD1 (5 bases). V was cut by 5 bases and J by 2 bases, with 10 bases left in between. The CDR3 is made up of 14 amino acids. Germline-derived CDR1 and CDR2 are SGHVS and FNYEAQ. The CDR3 reads CASSQTGTYNEQFF. As DNA, the CDR3 is TGTGCCAGCAGCCAAACAGGCACCTACAATGAGCAGTTCTTC. Looking up the rest from reference TRBV7-6 and TRBJ2-1 gives the full variable domain: GAGVSQSPRYKVTKRGQDVALRCDPISGHVSLYWYRQALGQGPEFLTYFNYEAQQDKSGLPNDRFSAERPEGSISTLTIQRTEQRDSAMYRCASSQTGTYNEQFFGPGTRLTVL.

The rearrangement uses TRBV25-1 and TRBJ2-7; D unclear. CDR1 is MGHDK and CDR2 is SYGVNS in the germline V gene. Trimming shortened V by 4 bases and J by 2 bases, and 9 bases separated the two germline ends. There are 13 residues in the CDR3. The CDR3 is CASSGRAAYEQYF. The CDR3 region has the DNA TGTGCCAGCAGTGGTCGGGCAGCCTACGAGCAGTACTTC.

The gene calls are TRBV24-1 and TRBJ2-1, with D perhaps matching TRBD1 (6 bases). The germline V and J ends were trimmed by 10 bases and 8 bases, with 23 bases remaining between them. The CDR3 is made up of 15 amino acids. Germline CDR1 and CDR2: KGHDR and SFDVKD. The chain's CDR3 is CATRQSGADVDEQFF. DNA for the CDR3: TGTGCCACAAGACAGTCAGGGGCGGACGTCGATGAGCAGTTCTTC.